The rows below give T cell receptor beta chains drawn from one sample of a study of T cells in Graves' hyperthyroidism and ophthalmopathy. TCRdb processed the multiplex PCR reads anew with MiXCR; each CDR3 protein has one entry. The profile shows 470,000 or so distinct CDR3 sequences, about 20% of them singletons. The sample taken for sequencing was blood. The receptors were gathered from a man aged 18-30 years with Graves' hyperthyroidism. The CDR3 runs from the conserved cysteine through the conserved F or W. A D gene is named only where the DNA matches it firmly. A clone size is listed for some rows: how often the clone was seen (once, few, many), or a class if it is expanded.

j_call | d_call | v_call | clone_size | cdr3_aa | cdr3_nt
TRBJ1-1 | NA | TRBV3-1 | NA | CASSQVGRGLLNTEAFF | TGTGCCAGCAGCCAAGTGGGGAGGGGATTACTGAACACTGAAGCTTTCTTT
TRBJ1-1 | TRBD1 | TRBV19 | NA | CASRINRGVNTEAFF | TGTGCCAGTAGGATAAACAGGGGCGTTAACACTGAAGCTTTCTTT
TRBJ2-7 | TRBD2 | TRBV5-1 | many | CASSPGGDYEQYF | TGCGCCAGCAGCCCGGGGGGGGACTACGAGCAGTACTTC
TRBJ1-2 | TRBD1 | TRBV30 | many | CACSVPGQGFYGYTF | TGTGCCTGCTCAGTACCGGGACAGGGCTTCTATGGCTACACCTTC
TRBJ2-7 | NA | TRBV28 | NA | CASSRGEYEQYF | TGTGCCAGCAGCCGAGGGGAATACGAGCAGTACTTC
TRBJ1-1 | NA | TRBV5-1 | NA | CASSSYDQMNTEAWF | TGCGCCAGCAGCTCATATGACCAAATGAACACTGAAGCTTGGTTT
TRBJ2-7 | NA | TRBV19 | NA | CASSIAGFSYEQYF | TGTGCCAGTAGTATCGCAGGGTTCTCCTACGAGCAGTACTTC
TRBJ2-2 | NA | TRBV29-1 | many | CSVVKGLPGELFF | TGCAGCGTAGTAAAGGGGTTGCCCGGGGAGCTGTTTTTT
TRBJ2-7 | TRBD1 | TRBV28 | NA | CASSLGGQVSLYEQYF | TGTGCCAGCAGTTTAGGGGGACAGGTATCCCTCTACGAGCAGTACTTC
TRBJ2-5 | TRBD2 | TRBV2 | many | CASSALAGETQYF | TGTGCCAGCAGTGCGCTAGCGGGAGAGACCCAGTACTTC
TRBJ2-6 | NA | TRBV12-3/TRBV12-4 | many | CASSPRGLSGANVLTF | TGTGCCAGCAGTCCCAGAGGTCTTTCTGGGGCCAACGTCCTGACTTTC
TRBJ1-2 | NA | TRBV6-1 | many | CASSEEAYYGYTF | TGTGCCAGCAGTGAAGAAGCTTACTATGGCTACACCTTC
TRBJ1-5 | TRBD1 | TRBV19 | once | CASRRDSGSNQPQRF | TGTGCCAGCAGAAGGGACAGCGGGAGCAATCAGCCCCAGCGTTTT
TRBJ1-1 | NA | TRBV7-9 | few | CASSPMGNTEAFF | TGTGCCAGCAGCCCAATGGGGAACACTGAAGCTTTCTTT
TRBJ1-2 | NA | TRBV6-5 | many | CASSYSGTTYGYTF | TGTGCCAGCAGTTACTCCGGGACAACCTATGGCTACACCTTC
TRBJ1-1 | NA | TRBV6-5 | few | CASSYPQITNTEAFF | TGTGCCAGCAGTTATCCTCAAATCACGAACACTGAAGCTTTCTTT
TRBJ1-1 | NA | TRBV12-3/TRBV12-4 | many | CASGPTPPNTEAFF | TGTGCCAGCGGCCCGACACCTCCTAACACTGAAGCTTTCTTT
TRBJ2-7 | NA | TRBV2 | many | CASSGTARSYEQYF | TGTGCCAGCAGTGGGACGGCCCGATCCTACGAGCAGTACTTC
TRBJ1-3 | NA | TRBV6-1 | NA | CASSLRRTNGNTIYF | TGTGCCAGCAGTCTTAGACGGACAAATGGAAACACCATATATTTT
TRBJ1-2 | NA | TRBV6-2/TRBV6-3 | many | CASFGYGYTF | TGTGCCAGCTTCGGCTATGGCTACACCTTC
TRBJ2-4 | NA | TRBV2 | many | CASSENPDLAKNIQYF | TGTGCCAGCAGTGAAAACCCCGACCTAGCCAAAAACATTCAGTACTTC
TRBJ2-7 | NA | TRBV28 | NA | CASSPPARYYEQYF | TGTGCCAGCAGTCCCCCCGCTAGATACTACGAGCAGTACTTC
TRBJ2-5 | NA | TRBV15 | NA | CATSRDAGAEETQYF | TGTGCCACCAGCAGAGATGCCGGGGCGGAGGAGACCCAGTACTTC
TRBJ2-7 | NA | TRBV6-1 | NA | CASTRGPSYEQYF | TGTGCCAGCACTCGGGGTCCCTCCTACGAGCAGTACTTC
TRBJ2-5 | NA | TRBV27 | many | CASTSRGGETQYF | TGTGCCAGCACCTCCAGGGGTGGGGAGACCCAGTACTTC
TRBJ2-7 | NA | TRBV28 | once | CASSFIPGPPRDEQYF | TGTGCCAGCAGTTTTATTCCGGGACCCCCACGCGACGAGCAGTACTTC
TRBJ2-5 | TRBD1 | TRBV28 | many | CASSRRTGGPETQYF | TGTGCCAGCAGTCGACGGACAGGGGGCCCAGAGACCCAGTACTTC
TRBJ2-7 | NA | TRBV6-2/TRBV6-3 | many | CASSYGGWGDEQYF | TGTGCCAGCAGTTATGGCGGTTGGGGCGACGAGCAGTACTTC
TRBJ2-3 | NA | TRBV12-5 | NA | CASGLEMSTDTQYF | TGTGCTAGTGGATTAGAGATGAGCACAGATACGCAGTATTTT
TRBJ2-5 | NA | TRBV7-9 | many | CASSSQGSGETQYF | TGTGCCAGCAGCTCCCAGGGATCTGGGGAGACCCAGTACTTC
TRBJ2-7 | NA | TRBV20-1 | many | CSARVVYEQYF | TGCAGTGCTAGAGTAGTTTACGAGCAGTACTTC
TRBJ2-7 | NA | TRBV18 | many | CASSPIADYEQYF | TGTGCCAGCTCACCAATAGCAGACTACGAGCAGTACTTC
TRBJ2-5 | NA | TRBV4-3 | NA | CASSPATQETQYF | TGCGCCAGCAGCCCCGCAACCCAGGAGACCCAGTACTTC
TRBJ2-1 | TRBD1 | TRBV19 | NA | CASSIIRDRANEQFF | TGTGCCAGTAGTATCATTAGGGACAGGGCCAATGAGCAGTTCTTC